This TCR beta chain was captured in a study of shared clonotypes between healthy human individuals. Study information: Samples came from a couple of female and three male donors aged 18 to 49.

CDR3 length equals 13 residues. Trimming took 5 bases from V and 4 from J, leaving 10 bases between them. Germline V gives CDR1 SGHTA, CDR2 FQGNSA. The assay ran at deep level. Produced via immunoSEQ multiplex PCR; TCRdb's table is partial and in-frame only. The sample comprises roughly 300,000 clones, less than 85% of which are singletons, and roughly 10% rests with the top ten. The rearrangement joins TRBV7-2 to TRBJ2-3, with D possibly being TRBD2 (6 bases). The sample taken for sequencing was memory CD4+ T cells sorted from blood. Described subset: CD45RA-negative fraction. This receptor was identified in a man between 25 and 39 years old in good health. In DNA form, the CDR3 reads TGTGCCAGCAGCGCGGGACCCCCAGATACGCAGTATTTT. It yields the protein CASSAGPPDTQYF.